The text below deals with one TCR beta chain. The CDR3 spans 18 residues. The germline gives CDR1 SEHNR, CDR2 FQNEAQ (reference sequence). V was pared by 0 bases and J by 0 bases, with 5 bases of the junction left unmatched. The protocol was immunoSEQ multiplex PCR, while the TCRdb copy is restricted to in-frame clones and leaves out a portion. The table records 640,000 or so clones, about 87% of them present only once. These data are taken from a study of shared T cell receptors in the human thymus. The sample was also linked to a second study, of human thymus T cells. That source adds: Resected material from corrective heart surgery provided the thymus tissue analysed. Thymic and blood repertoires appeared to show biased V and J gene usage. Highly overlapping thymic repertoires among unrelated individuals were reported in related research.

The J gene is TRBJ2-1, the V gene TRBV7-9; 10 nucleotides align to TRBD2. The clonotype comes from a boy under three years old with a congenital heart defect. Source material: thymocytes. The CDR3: CASSLANSGRSSYNEQFF. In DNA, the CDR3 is TGTGCCAGCAGCTTAGCGAATAGCGGGAGGAGCTCCTACAATGAGCAGTTCTTC.